Below are 8 T cell receptor beta chains sequenced from a single sample in a study of cytomegalovirus exposure and HLA in healthy donors. PCR used 60 Vbeta primers and 13 Jbeta primers. Only in-frame clones appear in the TCRdb table, and some are missing; sequencing was by immunoSEQ multiplex PCR. The profile shows roughly 160,000 clones, 80% to 85% of them singletons. The sample was PBMCs. The receptor source for this set is a young man in good health and CMV-seronegative.

V usage is TRBV5-1 and J usage is TRBJ2-2; maybe TRBD2 (5 bases). Trimming took 2 bases from V and 5 from J, leaving 10 bases between them. The CDR3 length is 14 residues. Germline loops: CDR1 SGHRS, CDR2 YFSETQ. CDR3 sequence reads: CASSLVGVTGELFF. Here the CDR3 DNA reads TGCGCCAGCAGCTTAGTCGGGGTTACCGGGGAGCTGTTTTTT.

The rearrangement joins TRBV10-3 to TRBJ2-2; 7 positions match TRBD2. The CDR3 spans 16 residues. Germline V gene data show CDR1 as ENHRY and CDR2 as SYGVKD. The V and J ends lost 7 bases and 3 bases, in that order; junction bases with no gene match: 11. The CDR3 here is CAITRGLVLDTGELFF. CDR3 nucleotide sequence: TGTGCCATCACCCGTGGACTAGTCCTGGACACCGGGGAGCTGTTTTTT.

This chain uses TRBV21-1 with TRBJ2-5; the D call of TRBD1 is as the table states it, not checked on the DNA. TRBV21-1 is reported as a pseudogene. This CDR3 spans 13 amino acids. Here the CDR3 DNA reads TGTGCCAGCAGCTCCAGGCTCCAAGAGACCCAGTACTTC. Its protein product is CASSSRLQETQYF.

The V call is TRBV5-1, the J call TRBJ1-2; TRBD1 matches at 9 bases. V was pared by 0 bases and J by 8 bases, with 8 bases of the junction left unmatched. Germline V CDR1 and CDR2: SGHRS, YFSETQ. The CDR3 has 15 residues. CDR3 sequence reads: CASSLVGDRAMGYTF. The CDR3 nucleotides are TGCGCCAGCAGCTTGGTGGGGGACAGGGCGATGGGCTACACCTTC.

V usage is TRBV5-1 and J usage is TRBJ2-1, with 8 bases that match TRBD2. The CDR3 has 16 amino acids. V was clipped by 7 bases and J by 4 bases; unmatched bases: 13. Germline CDR1 SGHRS, CDR2 YFSETQ. The CDR3 sequence is CASLFHPASGYNEQFF. CDR3 nucleotides: TGCGCCAGCTTATTTCACCCGGCTAGCGGGTACAATGAGCAGTTCTTC.

This chain uses TRBV6-5 with TRBJ2-1; 9 bases are shared with TRBD2. CDR1 is MNHEY and CDR2 is SVGAGI in the germline V gene. CDR3 size: 16 residues. With 0 bases clipped from V and 7 bases from J, the junction kept 7 bases outside the gene matches. The CDR3 region has the DNA TGTGCCAGCAGTTACTCGAGGGCGGGAGGGGAGAATGAGCAGTTCTTC. Its protein is CASSYSRAGGENEQFF.

The V and J genes are TRBV28 and TRBJ1-2, with D perhaps matching TRBD1 (6 bases). Deletions cut 3 bases from V and 6 bases from J, with 11 bases between. Germline lookup yields CDR1 MDHEN and CDR2 SYDVKM. CDR3 length equals 13 residues. DNA for the CDR3: TGTGCCAGCAGTTTGGTAGGGGGGGATGGCTACACCTTC. It specifies CASSLVGGDGYTF.

The chain links TRBV27 to TRBJ2-7; 12 positions match TRBD1. Germline lookup yields CDR1 MNHEY and CDR2 SMNVEV (reference sequence). Losses at the gene ends were 6 bases for V and 5 bases for J; bases not matched to a gene: 8. This CDR3 is built from 15 residues. CDR3: CASRRTGQGANEQYF. In nucleotides, the CDR3 is TGTGCCAGCAGACGTACGGGACAGGGGGCAAACGAGCAGTACTTC.